The clone carrying this TCR beta chain was recorded a few times. No antigen is known for it. With 5 bases removed from V and 0 bases from J, the gap between germline ends came to 8 bases. Germline-derived CDR1 and CDR2 are SGHRS and YFSETQ. The CDR3 is made up of 13 amino acids. The data belong to a study of response to subunit inactivated influenza vaccine. Study-level findings and limits: Each seasonal influenza vaccination, the authors suggested, recruits few new T cells.

TCRdb passed the RT-PCR reads through MiXCR, listing each CDR3 protein once. The table includes about 480,000 distinct CDR3 sequences, about 25% detected once. The TCR sequence derives from a man aged 45-65 years who received an inactivated influenza vaccine. Sequencing was performed on CD4+ T cells sorted from PBMCs, taken 5 days after vaccination. The V call is TRBV5-1, the J call TRBJ1-1, with D unresolved. DNA of the CDR3: TGCGCCAGCAGAATGACGGTGAACACTGAAGCTTTCTTT. This codes for CASRMTVNTEAFF.